What follows describes a single T cell receptor beta chain. The sample originates from a study of T cell responses to AZD1222 COVID-19 vaccine. Sequencing was performed with immunoSEQ multiplex PCR; in TCRdb, only in-frame clones are kept and a portion is missing. The sample records roughly 130,000 clones, 86% being singletons. The CDR3 consists of 15 residues. V lost 7 bases to trimming and J lost 10 bases, with 22 bases between them. Germline CDR1 is SNHLY and CDR2 is FYNNEI. This chain connects TRBV2 to TRBJ1-4; maybe TRBD1 (5 bases). The TCR was taken from an adult in good health. This specimen was peripheral blood, taken on day 0 of AZD1222 vaccination. The DNA of the CDR3 is TGTGCCAGCACTACCCAGGGATCCTCTTTCTCAAAACTGTTTTTT. Its protein product is CASTTQGSSFSKLFF.